This paragraph covers one TCR beta chain sequence. The table lists this clone with a few counts. There is no known antigen for this receptor. It has no much larger one-base neighbor in the sample; base qualities were not kept. The entire isolated RNA was reverse transcribed using the High Capacity cDNA Reverse Transcription Kit, and thus expressed TCRB transcripts were sequenced. Naive, central memory and regulatory T cell samples underwent deep immunoSEQ sequencing, averaging around 3.9 million total reads per sample. After sorted cells were lysed in RLT buffer, RNA was extracted with DNase-treated RNeasy Micro or Mini kits, with the choice depending on cell number. Each cell subset was processed separately to prevent cross-contamination, with patient and healthy donor samples processed together. The immunoSEQ multiplex PCR was used to amplify TCRB sequences from cDNA, generating 87-bp fragments that spanned the CDR3 region. The amplicons were sequenced using the Illumina HiSeq platform. Under the source paper's analysis protocol: PCR bias was computationally corrected using synthetic template baselines, reads within Hamming distance 2 were collapsed, and singletons that could not be merged were discarded. Reads were aligned against IMGT to assign V, D and J genes, CDR3 length and insertions or deletions at six rearrangement sites. Clonotype counts were normalized to sorted cell number within each subset before computing true diversity and Gini coefficients with the tcR R package. The overlap coefficient, calculated on TCRB nucleotide sequences, was used to measure repertoire sharing. Out-of-frame TCRB sequences from naive cells were analyzed as a proxy for the pre-selection repertoire. The immuneACCESS repertoire file appears here via TCRdb, limited to in-frame rearrangements. These files lack a portion of the clones; in checked studies, under half of the deficit traces to unresolved V genes, and the cause of the others is not known. V and J calls plus clone size are reproduced from that table; the DNA served to infer D and trimming. This sample holds approximately 150,000 clones; over 9.5% were observed only once. The ten largest make up under 1.5% of the sample.

The CDR3, cysteine through phenylalanine, is 18 amino acids long. Only the CDR3 DNA stays, 54 bases, in frame from base 1. Compared with germline, V lacks 0 bases and J lacks 6 bases; bases without a gene match: 6. Sequences SGDLS (CDR1) and YYNGEE (CDR2) are obtained from the germline V gene. Each donor gave one peripheral blood draw, around 100 mL on average, collected into heparinised tubes. A BD FACSAria II was used to sort naive, central memory, regulatory and stem cell-like memory CD4+ T cells with a panel that included CD45RO, CCR7, CD25, CD127, CD95 and CD27. Every sorted population had a purity above 95%. Right away, PBMCs were isolated by Lymphoprep density gradient centrifugation and were stained directly, with no culture step. Samples were stained and sorted in pairs, with one healthy donor and one patient per experiment, so that batch effects were minimized. The sample belongs to a study of beta chain features in type 1 diabetes (dated by TCRdb to the late 2010s). Regarding the study in general: No differences in mean age, gender distribution, total cell number or subset yield were found between patients and healthy donors. A total of 107,917,701 sorted cells were examined across all samples, and the number of cells per subset was strongly correlated with RNA yield. Whereas all 28 donors provided naive and central memory subsets, regulatory and stem cell-like memory subsets were isolated from just 8 patients and roughly eight healthy donors. In the study, recently diagnosed type 1 diabetes patients and matched healthy donors were compared on the TCRB repertoires of their sorted circulating CD4+ T cell subsets. Results and caveats for the whole study, not just this receptor: Because cDNA was sequenced instead of genomic DNA, activated cells with high expression could be over-represented, although the groups did not differ in activation or CD3 levels. At VDJ recombination sites, patients with type 1 diabetes made fewer insertions and deleted more nucleotides, a pattern implying thymic rearrangement abnormalities. A moderate but significant shortening of TCRB CDR3 length was observed in type 1 diabetes patients in all four CD4+ subsets. Naive, central memory and regulatory TCRB repertoires appeared to be more similar among patients than among healthy donors. PCR might favor shorter templates, but patient and control samples were amplified and corrected together, so any skew would affect both groups equally. HLA sub-analyses involved small numbers of individuals, so any influence of HLA type on TCRB rearrangement remained unresolved.

Sequenced input: naive CD4+ T cells from blood. Per the publication, the cell subset or site label means: true naive CD4+ T cells. The rearranged chain carries TRBV9 and TRBJ2-2; a stretch of 15 junction bases matches TRBD2. The source of this sequence is a young man in good health. The bases are TGTGCCAGCAGCGTAGGCTGGACTAGCGGGGGGGCCTCCGGGGAGCTGTTTTTT. Translated, it reads CASSVGWTSGGASGELFF.